This T cell receptor (beta chain) is drawn from a study of response to subunit inactivated influenza vaccine. The study's findings and limits: The authors proposed limited new T cell recruitment per seasonal influenza vaccination.

A remark on this clonotype: Its cognate antigen is unknown.

Germline assignment: CDR1 SGDLS and CDR2 YYNGEE. The CDR3 runs 12 residues. Trimming stripped 0 bases from V and 3 bases from J, with 3 bases between. TCRdb ran MiXCR on the RT-PCR reads and lists one entry per CDR3 protein. The sample includes about 830,000 distinct CDR3 sequences, around 20% of them seen just once. The receptor comes from a man aged 50 to 60 who received an inactivated influenza vaccine. The rearrangement links TRBV9 to TRBJ1-2; no clear D. The sequences come from PBMCs from blood, collected about 5 days after vaccination. As DNA, the CDR3 is TGTGCCAGCAGCGTAGGTTACTATGGCTACACCTTC. Protein: CASSVGYYGYTF.